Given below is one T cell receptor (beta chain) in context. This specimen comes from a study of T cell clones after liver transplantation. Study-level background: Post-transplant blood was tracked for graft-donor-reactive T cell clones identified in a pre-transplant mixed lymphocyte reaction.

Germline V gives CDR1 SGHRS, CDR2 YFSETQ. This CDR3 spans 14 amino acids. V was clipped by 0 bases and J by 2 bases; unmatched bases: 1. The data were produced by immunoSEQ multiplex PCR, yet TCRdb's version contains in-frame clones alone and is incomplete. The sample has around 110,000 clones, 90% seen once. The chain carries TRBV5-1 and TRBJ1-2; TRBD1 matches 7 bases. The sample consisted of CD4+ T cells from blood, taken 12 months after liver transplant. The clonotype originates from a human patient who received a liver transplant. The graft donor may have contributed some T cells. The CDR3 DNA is TGCGCCAGCAGCTTGGGGGGACAGAACTATGGCTACACCTTC. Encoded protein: CASSLGGQNYGYTF.